Presented here are 29 T cell receptor beta chains from one specimen sequenced in a study of T cells in localized non-small cell lung cancer. Generated by immunoSEQ multiplex PCR, the TCRdb table keeps only in-frame clones and is missing some. In the table there are approximately 31,000 clones, 85% to 90% of which are singletons. The source material was peripheral blood, sampled before any cancer treatment. The receptor source for this set is a female donor of 60 years or more with stage I lung adenocarcinoma.

The genes are TRBV21-1 and TRBJ2-7; the DNA was not compared with TRBD2, the D call given in the table. TRBV21-1 is a pseudogene segment. CDR3 length: 19 amino acids. The CDR3 is CASSKSMEEVISNSYEQYF. DNA of the CDR3: TGTGCCAGCAGCAAAAGTATGGAGGAAGTGATCTCAAACTCCTACGAGCAGTACTTC.

The sample holds one count of this clone. The rearrangement uses TRBV6-5 and TRBJ2-7; weak D call: TRBD2 (5 bases). V shed 4 bases and J shed 10 bases, with 14 bases lying between them. The CDR3 runs to 12 residues. CDR1 is MNHEY and CDR2 is SVGAGI in the germline V gene. The CDR3 sequence: CASSFPAGGQYF. The CDR3 bases are TGTGCCAGCAGTTTCCCCGCAGGAGGACAGTACTTC.

The rearrangement joins TRBV4-3 to TRBJ2-1; D remains unclear. The CDR3 has 11 residues. Germline V lookup: CDR1 LGHNA, CDR2 YSLEER. V lost 4 bases and J 5 bases, leaving 3 bases between the germline ends. The CDR3 DNA is TGCGCCAGCAGCCGAAACAATGAGCAGTTCTTC. Translation: CASSRNNEQFF.

The chain recombines TRBV5-8 with TRBJ1-2, with D possibly being TRBD1 (6 bases). The CDR3 has 12 residues. Germline V gene lookup returns CDR1 SGHTS and CDR2 YDEGEE. With 0 bases removed from V and 8 bases from J, the gap between germline ends came to 8 bases. The CDR3 sequence: CASSLEDRGYTF. The CDR3 DNA sequence: TGTGCCAGCAGCTTGGAAGACAGGGGCTACACCTTC.

The rearrangement uses TRBV10-3 and TRBJ2-2; D unresolved. Between the trimmed V and J ends, which lost 5 bases and 6 bases, there was a span of 10 bases. The CDR3 runs to 13 residues. In germline, CDR1 is ENHRY, CDR2 SYGVKD. The CDR3 here is CAISKEGPGELFF. The CDR3 nucleotides read TGTGCCATCAGTAAGGAAGGACCCGGGGAGCTGTTTTTT.

This chain links TRBV29-1 with TRBJ2-5; D assignment may be TRBD1 or TRBD2 (6 bases each). The CDR3 sequence is 14 residues long. Per the germline V gene, CDR1 is SQVTM and CDR2 is ANQGSEA. The germline V and J ends were trimmed by 4 bases and 5 bases, with 17 bases remaining between them. The CDR3 coding sequence is TGCAGCGTTGGAGGGGGGTGGCTTGGGGAGACCCAGTACTTC. The encoded protein is CSVGGGWLGETQYF. Based on the CDR3 plus reference TRBV29-1 and TRBJ2-5, the full variable domain is SAVISQKPSRDICQRGTSLTIQCQVDSQVTMMFWYRQQPGQSLTLIATANQGSEATYESGFVIDKFPISRPNLTFSTLTVSNMSPEDSSIYLCSVGGGWLGETQYFGPGTRLLVL.

The chain uses TRBV7-9 and TRBJ2-1, with a weak D call TRBD2 (6 bases). The CDR3 length is 16 residues. Trimming took off 2 bases at V and 6 bases at J, with 17 bases between the two ends. Germline-derived CDR1 and CDR2 are SEHNR and FQNEAQ (reference sequence). CDR3 sequence: CASSLRSGYGGNEQFF. CDR3 nucleotides: TGTGCCAGCAGCTTAAGGTCAGGGTACGGGGGCAATGAGCAGTTCTTC.

The J gene is TRBJ2-3, the V gene TRBV27, with D perhaps TRBD1 or TRBD2 (5 bases each). Trimming removed 1 base from V and 5 bases from J, with 13 bases in between. This CDR3 has 15 amino acids. Germline lookup yields CDR1 MNHEY and CDR2 SMNVEV (reference sequence). The chain's CDR3 is CASSLFGAYGDTQYF. CDR3 DNA sequence: TGTGCCAGCAGTTTATTCGGGGCCTACGGAGATACGCAGTATTTT.

On this clone: The identical CDR3 is also encoded by other nucleotide sequences in the sample. The chain has TRBV13 and TRBJ2-1, with 8 bases matching TRBD2. CDR3 length: 20 amino acids. The J segment lost 0 bases and the V segment lost 6 bases, leaving 19 bases of the junction unmatched. The germline CDR1 and CDR2 sequences are PRHDT and FYEKMQ (reference sequence). This chain's CDR3 is CASRLGSGLAGPSSYNEQFF. In DNA form, the CDR3 reads TGTGCCAGCAGACTAGGGTCCGGACTAGCAGGCCCGAGCTCCTACAATGAGCAGTTCTTC. Full variable domain (missing parts from reference TRBV13 and TRBJ2-1): AAGVIQSPRHLIKEKRETATLKCYPIPRHDTVYWYQQGPGQDPQFLISFYEKMQSDKGSIPDRFSAQQFSDYHSELNMSSLELGDSALYFCASRLGSGLAGPSSYNEQFFGPGTRLTVL.

The gene calls are TRBV7-2 and TRBJ2-2; 9 positions agree with TRBD1. Trimming cost V 5 bases and J 5 bases; bases outside gene matches: 3. The CDR3 sequence is 14 residues long. The V gene's germline CDR1 is SGHTA and CDR2 FQGNSA. CDR3 DNA: TGTGCCAGCAGCAGGGACAGGGAAACCGGGGAGCTGTTTTTT. This sequence encodes CASSRDRETGELFF.

The sample holds one count of this clone. V is TRBV11-3 and J is TRBJ2-1; 7 nucleotides align to TRBD2. Germline V gives CDR1 SGHNT, CDR2 YENEEA. This CDR3 contains 14 residues. The trim removed 3 bases at V and 7 bases at J, leaving 6 bases unmatched. As DNA, the CDR3 is TGTGCCAGCAGCTTGACTAGCACCACTAATGAGCAGTTCTTC. It codes for CASSLTSTTNEQFF.

This clone was counted a single time. The rearrangement uses TRBV19 and TRBJ1-5; D may be TRBD1 (5 bases). Germline V gene lookup returns CDR1 LNHDA and CDR2 SQIVND (reference sequence). This CDR3 has 13 residues. The V gene lost 5 bases and the J gene lost 2 bases, with 7 bases spanning the gap. DNA of the CDR3: TGTGCCAGTAGTGGAGGGGGCAATCAGCCCCAGCATTTT. This codes for CASSGGGNQPQHF.

A note on this clone: This same CDR3 is encoded by further DNA sequences in the sample. V and J are TRBV6-5 and TRBJ2-7, with D possibly TRBD1 on 6 matching bases. The CDR3 length is 15 residues. Trimming took 0 bases from V and 2 from J, leaving 11 bases between them. Germline V gene sequence: CDR1 MNHEY, CDR2 SVGAGI. CDR3 amino acids: CASSYSPGQPYEQYF. The DNA of the CDR3 is TGTGCCAGCAGTTACTCTCCCGGACAGCCCTACGAGCAGTACTTC.

This chain joins TRBV9 and TRBJ2-5; D not resolved. The CDR3 loop spans 14 amino acids. The V gene's germline CDR1 is SGDLS and CDR2 YYNGEE. V was cut by 1 base and J by 2 bases, with 9 bases left in between. Here the CDR3 reads CASSVYSNQETQYF. CDR3 DNA sequence: TGTGCCAGCAGCGTATATAGTAATCAAGAGACCCAGTACTTC.

This clone was seen a few times. The chain is built from TRBV18 and TRBJ2-1; either TRBD1 or TRBD2 may fit D (6 bases each). The CDR3 is 15 residues long. The germline V and J ends were trimmed by 2 bases and 9 bases, with 17 bases remaining between them. The germline V gene encodes CDR1 KGHSH and CDR2 LQKENI. The CDR3 sequence: CASSPKVEGEGEQFF. In nucleotides, the CDR3 is TGTGCCAGCTCACCAAAGGTGGAGGGGGAAGGTGAGCAGTTCTTC.

A single count supports this clone. V is TRBV9 and J is TRBJ2-2, with unresolved D. CDR3 length: 14 amino acids. Germline V lookup: CDR1 SGDLS, CDR2 YYNGEE. Trimming took off 0 bases at V and 5 bases at J, with 8 bases between the two ends. The CDR3 reads CASSVGFQTGELFF. CDR3 nucleotides: TGTGCCAGCAGCGTAGGCTTCCAGACCGGGGAGCTGTTTTTT.

The V and J genes are TRBV6-5 and TRBJ1-1; maybe TRBD1 (5 bases). CDR3 size: 15 residues. The germline V gene has CDR1 MNHEY and CDR2 SVGAGI. Trimming shortened V by 6 bases and J by 3 bases, and 17 bases separated the two germline ends. The CDR3 is CASRVYRDGHTEAFF. CDR3 coding DNA: TGTGCCAGCAGGGTCTACCGGGACGGCCACACTGAAGCTTTCTTT.

V usage is TRBV30 and J usage is TRBJ2-7; 11 nucleotides align to TRBD1. Trimming removed 1 base from V and 12 bases from J; junction bases left unmatched: 5. The CDR3 length is 12 residues. From germline, CDR1 is GTSNPN and CDR2 SVGIG (reference sequence). This chain's CDR3 is CAWSGGQGVRYF. The CDR3, as DNA: TGTGCCTGGAGTGGGGGACAGGGGGTTAGGTACTTC.

The V gene is TRBV28, the J gene TRBJ1-4, with D possibly matching TRBD1 (6 bases). With 4 bases removed from V and 5 bases from J, the gap between germline ends came to 14 bases. The V gene's germline CDR1 is MDHEN and CDR2 SYDVKM. The CDR3 is 15 amino acids. The CDR3 protein is CASSSHTGKNEKLFF. In nucleotides, the CDR3 is TGTGCCAGCAGTTCCCACACAGGGAAGAATGAAAAACTGTTTTTT. Variable domain in full (rest from reference TRBV28 and TRBJ1-4): DVKVTQSSRYLVKRTGEKVFLECVQDMDHENMFWYRQDPGLGLRLIYFSYDVKMKEKGDIPEGYSVSREKKERFSLILESASTNQTSMYLCASSSHTGKNEKLFFGSGTQLSVL.

The gene calls are TRBV29-1 and TRBJ1-1; TRBD1 aligns across 10 bases. The V segment lost 1 base and the J segment 4 bases; nucleotides outside the gene matches: 3. CDR1 and CDR2 from the germline V gene are SQVTM and ANQGSEA. The CDR3 totals 14 residues. Here the CDR3 DNA reads TGCAGCGTTGAAGGTGGGACAGGGGCCACTGAAGCTTTCTTT. Its translation is CSVEGGTGATEAFF.

In this sample, this clone turned up a few times. The chain employs TRBV23-1 and TRBJ2-5; 9 nucleotides align to TRBD2. TRBV23-1 is classed as an ORF, of uncertain function. CDR3 length: 19 amino acids. J lost 0 bases, V lost 0 bases, and 11 bases had no gene match. The CDR3 loop reads CASSQSAVGLAGYQETQYF. The CDR3 nucleotides are TGCGCCAGCAGTCAATCGGCCGTAGGGCTAGCGGGATACCAAGAGACCCAGTACTTC.

This sequence joins TRBV7-2 and TRBJ1-5, with D unclear. This CDR3 is built from 12 residues. CDR1 is SGHTA, CDR2 FQGNSA, per germline. Trimming cost V 3 bases and J 9 bases, with 9 bases left between them. CDR3 DNA sequence: TGTGCCAGCAGCTTCGCAGATACGCCCCAGCATTTT. Protein sequence: CASSFADTPQHF.

The genes are TRBV9 and TRBJ1-6, with D perhaps matching TRBD1 (6 bases). Germline CDR1 and CDR2: SGDLS and YYNGEE. Trimming shortened V by 0 bases and J by 9 bases, and 10 bases separated the two germline ends. CDR3 length: 14 residues. CDR3 bases: TGTGCCAGCAGCGTAGGTTGGGGGGCTTCACCCCTCCACTTT. Translation: CASSVGWGASPLHF.

The rearrangement links TRBV7-6 to TRBJ2-7; the D is unclear. Per the germline V gene, CDR1 is SGHVS and CDR2 is FNYEAQ. The CDR3 is made up of 14 amino acids. Trimming pared 7 bases from V and 3 bases from J, leaving 16 bases between. The DNA of the CDR3 is TGTGCCAGCATGCCAATACTGGGCGGCTACGAGCAGTACTTC. Protein: CASMPILGGYEQYF.

This clone showed up just once. Other DNA sequences in this specimen translate into the identical CDR3. The J gene is TRBJ2-2, the V gene TRBV27; TRBD2 agrees at 10 bases. Germline trimming cut 3 bases from V and 8 bases from J; bases unmatched to any gene: 12. This CDR3 comprises 17 residues. Germline V gene sequence: CDR1 MNHEY, CDR2 SMNVEV (reference sequence). The DNA of the CDR3 is TGTGCCAGCAGTTTCTCAAGCGGACTAGCGGCTGTGGGGGAGCTGTTTTTT. Its protein product is CASSFSSGLAAVGELFF.

For the CDR3, the DNA is TGCAGCGCCTCCGGGGGCCAAGAGACCCAGTACTTC. Encoded protein: CSASGGQETQYF. This chain joins TRBV29-1 and TRBJ2-5; possibly TRBD2 for D (6 bases). This CDR3 is 12 amino acids long. Germline CDR1 SQVTM, CDR2 ANQGSEA. Trimming removed 7 bases at V and 1 base at J, with 10 bases between.

This chain joins TRBV5-4 and TRBJ1-6, with D unclear. The germline V gene encodes CDR1 SGHNT and CDR2 YYREEE (reference sequence). The germline V and J ends were trimmed by 2 bases and 8 bases, with 11 bases remaining between them. The CDR3 runs to 14 residues. CDR3 sequence: CASSFGAPDSPLHF. CDR3 nucleotides: TGTGCCAGCAGCTTTGGTGCCCCGGATTCACCCCTCCACTTT.

The chain links TRBV11-3 to TRBJ2-7; D is undetermined. V was trimmed by 1 base and J by 1 base, leaving 2 bases between them. This CDR3 region has 12 residues. Germline CDR1 is SGHNT and CDR2 is YENEEA. The CDR3 region is CASSLGSYEQYF. DNA for the CDR3: TGTGCCAGCAGCTTAGGTTCCTACGAGCAGTACTTC.

DNA of the CDR3: TGCGCCAGCAGCCAAGAAAGAGCCAGGGGCACTGAAGCTTTCTTT. Translating gives CASSQERARGTEAFF. V is TRBV4-3 and J is TRBJ1-1, with D possibly TRBD1 on 6 matching bases. V gave up 0 bases and J gave up 4 bases, with 12 bases separating them. The germline V gene has CDR1 LGHNA and CDR2 YSLEER. The CDR3 has 15 amino acids.